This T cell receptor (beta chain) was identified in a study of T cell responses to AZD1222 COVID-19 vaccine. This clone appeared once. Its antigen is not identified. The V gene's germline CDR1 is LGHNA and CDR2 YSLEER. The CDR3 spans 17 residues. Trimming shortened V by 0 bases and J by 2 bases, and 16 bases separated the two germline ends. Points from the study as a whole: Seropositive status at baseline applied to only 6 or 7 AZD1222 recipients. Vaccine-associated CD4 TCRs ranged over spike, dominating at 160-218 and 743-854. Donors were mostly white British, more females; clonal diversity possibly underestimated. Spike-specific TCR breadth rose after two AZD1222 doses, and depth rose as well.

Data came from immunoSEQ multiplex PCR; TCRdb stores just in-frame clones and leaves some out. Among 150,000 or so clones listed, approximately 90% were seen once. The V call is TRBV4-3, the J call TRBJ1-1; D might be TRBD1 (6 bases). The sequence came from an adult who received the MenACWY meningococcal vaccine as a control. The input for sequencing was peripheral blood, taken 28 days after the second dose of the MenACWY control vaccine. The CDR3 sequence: CASSQDMTGLINTEAFF. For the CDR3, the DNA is TGCGCCAGCAGCCAAGATATGACAGGACTGATAAACACTGAAGCTTTCTTT.